This is a list of T cell receptor beta chains from one sample in a study of vaccination and CD4 T cells after COVID-19. From the PCR reads, TCRdb called clonotypes with MiXCR, one entry per CDR3 protein. The sample shows more than 10,000 distinct CDR3 sequences, roughly two fifths of them seen only once. Antigens of these TCRs are unknown. The material sequenced was CD4+ T cells from blood, cultured in vitro. These receptors originate from a human donor who had recovered from COVID-19. Each CDR3 is given with its conserved first and last residue. D genes are given only for firm matches. Clone size appears in some rows only: once, few, many, or a class for an expanded clone.

. | 16 | TRBD1 | TRBJ2-1 | TRBV7-2 | CASSRTGTGSYNEQFF | TGTGCCAGCAGCCGAACCGGGACAGGTTCCTACAATGAGCAGTTCTTC
. | 16 | . | TRBJ2-2 | TRBV27 | CASSLSRIGNTGELFF | TGTGCCAGCAGTTTATCGAGGATCGGGAACACCGGGGAGCTGTTTTTT
once | 11 | . | TRBJ1-2 | TRBV6-1 | CATLGVYGYTF | TGTGCCACTCTTGGAGTATATGGCTACACCTTC
few | 15 | TRBD2 | TRBJ2-1 | TRBV12-3/TRBV12-4 | CASSLSGGQNNEQFF | TGTGCCAGCAGTCTTAGCGGGGGGCAAAACAATGAGCAGTTCTTC
medium-sized | 18 | TRBD2 | TRBJ2-5 | TRBV7-9 | CASSTNRVGLAGQETQYF | TGTGCCAGCAGCACCAACCGGGTCGGGCTAGCGGGCCAAGAGACCCAGTACTTC
. | 12 | . | TRBJ2-2 | TRBV10-3 | CAISSTGGELFF | TGTGCCATCAGTTCGACGGGCGGGGAGCTGTTTTTT
. | 13 | . | TRBJ1-2 | TRBV6-1 | CAGSERGAFGYTF | TGTGCCGGCAGTGAAAGGGGGGCTTTTGGCTACACCTTC
. | 18 | TRBD2 | TRBJ2-1 | TRBV15 | CATSRGGLAGSSYNEQFF | TGTGCCACCAGCAGAGGGGGACTAGCGGGGAGCTCCTACAATGAGCAGTTCTTC
few | 15 | . | TRBJ2-5 | TRBV7-9 | CASSSRSPDAGTQYF | TGTGCCAGCAGCTCTCGGTCCCCGGATGCGGGGACCCAGTACTTC
. | 15 | . | TRBJ2-1 | TRBV24-1 | CATSAARGSYNEQFF | TGTGCCACCAGTGCCGCCAGGGGTTCCTACAATGAGCAGTTCTTC
. | 13 | TRBD1 | TRBJ2-7 | TRBV10-3 | CATQEGQSYEQYF | TGTGCCACCCAAGAGGGACAGTCCTACGAGCAGTACTTC
few | 12 | . | TRBJ1-1 | TRBV6-1 | CASSRGFGKAFF | TGTGCCAGCAGTCGTGGGTTTGGAAAAGCTTTCTTT
. | 14 | . | TRBJ1-5 | TRBV6-1 | CASSARYSNQPQHF | TGTGCCAGCAGTGCCCGGTATAGCAATCAGCCCCAGCATTTT
. | 13 | . | TRBJ1-4 | TRBV7-2 | CASSRGGNEKLFF | TGTGCCAGCAGCAGGGGGGGGAATGAAAAACTGTTTTTT
. | 16 | . | TRBJ1-2 | TRBV27 | CASSSGDGRTNYGYTF | TGTGCCAGCAGTTCAGGGGACGGACGGACTAACTATGGCTACACCTTC
. | 15 | . | TRBJ1-2 | TRBV2 | CASIVGLGSAYGYTF | TGTGCCAGCATCGTCGGTCTGGGATCCGCCTATGGCTACACCTTC